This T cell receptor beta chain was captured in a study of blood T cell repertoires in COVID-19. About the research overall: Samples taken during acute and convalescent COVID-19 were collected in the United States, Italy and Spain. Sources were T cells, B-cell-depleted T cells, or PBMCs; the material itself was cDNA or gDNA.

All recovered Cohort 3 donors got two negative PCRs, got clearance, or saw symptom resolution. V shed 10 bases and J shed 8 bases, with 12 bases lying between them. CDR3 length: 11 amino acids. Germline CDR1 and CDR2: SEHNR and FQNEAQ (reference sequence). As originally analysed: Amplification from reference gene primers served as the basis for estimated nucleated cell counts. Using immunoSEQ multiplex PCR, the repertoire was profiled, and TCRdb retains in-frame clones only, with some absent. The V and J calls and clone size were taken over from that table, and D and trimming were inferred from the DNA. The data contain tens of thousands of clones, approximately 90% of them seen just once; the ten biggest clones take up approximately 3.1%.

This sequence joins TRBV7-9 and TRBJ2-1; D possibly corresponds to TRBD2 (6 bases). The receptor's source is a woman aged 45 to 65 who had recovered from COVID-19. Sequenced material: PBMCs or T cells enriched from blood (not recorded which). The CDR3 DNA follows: TGTGCCATCCGACTAGGGGATGAGCAGTTCTTC. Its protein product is CAIRLGDEQFF.